This T cell receptor (beta chain) stems from a study of blood T cell repertoires in COVID-19. The data were produced by immunoSEQ multiplex PCR, yet TCRdb's version contains in-frame clones alone and is incomplete. The data contain around 120,000 clones, around 86% of them singletons. CDR1 and CDR2 from the germline V gene are PRHDT and FYEKMQ (reference sequence). Trimming pared 0 bases from V and 2 bases from J, leaving 11 bases between. This CDR3 region has 16 residues. The origin of this receptor is a woman in her sixties or seventies with acute or convalescent COVID-19. This chain links TRBV13 with TRBJ1-5; tentatively, D is TRBD1 (6 bases). Material: peripheral blood. The CDR3 bases are TGTGCCAGCAGCTTAGGTGGGGGCTCGGGCAATCAGCCCCAGCATTTT. Translation gives CASSLGGGSGNQPQHF.